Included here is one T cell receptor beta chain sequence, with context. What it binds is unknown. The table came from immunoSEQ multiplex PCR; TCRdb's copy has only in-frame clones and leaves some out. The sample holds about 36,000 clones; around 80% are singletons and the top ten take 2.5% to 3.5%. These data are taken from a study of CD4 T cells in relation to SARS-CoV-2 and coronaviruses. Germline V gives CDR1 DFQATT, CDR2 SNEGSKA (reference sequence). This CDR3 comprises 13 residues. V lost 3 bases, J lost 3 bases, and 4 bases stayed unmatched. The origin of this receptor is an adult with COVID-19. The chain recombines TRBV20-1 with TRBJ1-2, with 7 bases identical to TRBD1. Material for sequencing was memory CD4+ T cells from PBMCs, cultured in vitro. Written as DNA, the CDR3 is TGCAGTGCTAGTAGGGGGCGCGACTATGGCTACACCTTC. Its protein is CSASRGRDYGYTF.